This T cell receptor beta chain was identified during a study of cytomegalovirus exposure and HLA in healthy donors. V was pared by 4 bases and J by 6 bases, with 8 bases of the junction left unmatched. CDR1 and CDR2 from the germline V gene are SGDLS and YYNGEE. CDR3 size: 15 residues. Vbeta (60) and Jbeta (13) primers were used in the PCR. The data were produced by immunoSEQ multiplex PCR, yet TCRdb's version contains in-frame clones alone and is incomplete. The sample has about 130,000 clones; 75% to 85% are singletons. The specimen sequenced was PBMCs. The clonotype comes from a man between 18 and 35 years old in good health and CMV-seronegative. This chain uses TRBV9 with TRBJ2-2, with 8 bases matching TRBD1. The CDR3 loop reads CASSHGQGRAGELFF. CDR3 DNA sequence: TGTGCCAGCAGCCATGGACAGGGTAGGGCCGGGGAGCTGTTTTTT.